These 20 T cell receptor beta chains came from one sample sequenced in a study of radiation and T cells in renal cell carcinoma. Profiled with immunoSEQ multiplex PCR; TCRdb holds only in-frame clones, not every one. The sample includes approximately 90,000 clones, around nine tenths of them seen just once. Noted time point: baseline pretreatment blood. Treatment indicated: 15 Gy SBRT to primary tumor, nephrectomy 4 weeks later. The specimen was blood, collected from a patient whose treatment included radiotherapy and nephrectomy. The receptors originated from a man aged 45 to 65 with renal cell carcinoma.

The gene calls are TRBV28 and TRBJ2-7; D ambiguous. V was trimmed by 2 bases and J by 0 bases, leaving 11 bases between them. Germline CDR1 is MDHEN and CDR2 is SYDVKM. This CDR3 contains 15 residues. The CDR3, as DNA: TGTGCCAGCAGTTTAGCGGATTTGAGCTCCTACGAGCAGTACTTC. Its translation is CASSLADLSSYEQYF.

This clone was recorded a few times. This chain joins TRBV7-3 and TRBJ1-1, with 8 bases that match TRBD1. V was clipped by 10 bases and J by 4 bases; unmatched bases: 8. This CDR3 has 13 amino acids. Germline V gene sequence: CDR1 SGHTA, CDR2 FQGTGA. CDR3 DNA sequence: TGTGCCACCTCGACAGGGGCCCTCACTGAAGCTTTCTTT. Encoded protein: CATSTGALTEAFF. Full variable domain (remainder filled in from reference TRBV7-3 and TRBJ1-1): GAGVSQTPSNKVTEKGKYVELRCDPISGHTALYWYRQSLGQGPEFLIYFQGTGAADDSGLPNDRFFAVRPEGSVSTLKIQRTERGDSAVYLCATSTGALTEAFFGQGTRLTVV.

The chain combines TRBV10-3 with TRBJ2-1; no clear D. This CDR3 contains 14 residues. Germline assignment: CDR1 ENHRY and CDR2 SYGVKD. V shed 0 bases and J shed 6 bases, with 9 bases lying between them. CDR3 in DNA: TGTGCCATCAGTGAGTCGCCCGGGTTCAATGAGCAGTTCTTC. This encodes CAISESPGFNEQFF.

The V and J genes are TRBV5-4 and TRBJ2-5; 8 bases are a match to TRBD2. This CDR3 is 14 amino acids long. J was trimmed by 3 bases and V by 4 bases; bases with no gene match: 5. Germline V lookup: CDR1 SGHNT, CDR2 YYREEE (reference sequence). The CDR3 spells CASSQGLGEETQYF. CDR3 nucleotide sequence: TGTGCCAGCAGCCAGGGACTAGGGGAAGAGACCCAGTACTTC.

This chain uses TRBV7-3 with TRBJ2-2, with 9 bases lining up with TRBD1. V was clipped by 5 bases and J by 6 bases; unmatched bases: 10. The CDR3 runs 16 residues. From germline, CDR1 is SGHTA and CDR2 FQGTGA. DNA for the CDR3: TGTGCCAGCAGCCGAGGGACAGGGATTGAGGCCGGGGAGCTGTTTTTT. Amino acid sequence: CASSRGTGIEAGELFF. The whole variable domain, remainder taken from reference TRBV7-3 and TRBJ2-2, is GAGVSQTPSNKVTEKGKYVELRCDPISGHTALYWYRQSLGQGPEFLIYFQGTGAADDSGLPNDRFFAVRPEGSVSTLKIQRTERGDSAVYLCASSRGTGIEAGELFFGEGSRLTVL.

The chain links TRBV11-2 to TRBJ1-5; D unclear. Germline CDR1 reads SGHAT; CDR2 reads FQNNGV. The CDR3 runs to 15 residues. Trimming took off 3 bases at V and 0 bases at J, with 9 bases between the two ends. Here the CDR3 DNA reads TGTGCCAGCAGCTTGAGCCTTGATAGCAATCAGCCCCAGCATTTT. Its translation is CASSLSLDSNQPQHF.

The V gene is TRBV6-5, the J gene TRBJ1-2, with TRBD1 identical over 8 bases. V was clipped by 5 bases and J by 4 bases; unmatched bases: 9. CDR3 length equals 15 residues. Germline assignment: CDR1 MNHEY and CDR2 SVGAGI. CDR3 region: CASSRGTGDTYGYTF. The CDR3 region has the DNA TGTGCCAGCAGTCGCGGGACAGGAGACACCTATGGCTACACCTTC.

There are a few counts of this clone. The V and J genes are TRBV6-1 and TRBJ1-3, with 9 bases lining up with TRBD1. The CDR3 covers 15 residues. J lost 4 bases, V lost 1 base, and 2 bases had no gene match. Germline V lookup: CDR1 MNHNS, CDR2 SASEGT. The CDR3 protein is CASSEEQGAGNTIYF. The CDR3 DNA reads TGTGCCAGCAGTGAAGAACAGGGGGCAGGAAACACCATATATTTT.

This chain connects TRBV15 to TRBJ1-2; D gene uncertain. The germline V gene has CDR1 LNHNV and CDR2 YYDKDF (reference sequence). The length of the CDR3 is 12 residues. The V end was cut by 0 bases, the J end by 3 bases, with 2 bases between. CDR3 sequence: CATSRDHYGYTF. The CDR3 region has the DNA TGTGCCACCAGCAGAGACCACTATGGCTACACCTTC.

The chain employs TRBV7-8 and TRBJ2-7; D not resolved. With 2 bases removed from V and 5 bases from J, the gap between germline ends came to 13 bases. Germline-derived CDR1 and CDR2 are SGHVS and FQNEAQ. The CDR3 has 14 amino acids. The CDR3 loop reads CASSLWSGAHEQYF. The DNA of the CDR3 is TGTGCCAGCAGCTTATGGTCAGGTGCTCACGAGCAGTACTTC. The variable domain in full, completed from reference TRBV7-8 and TRBJ2-7, reads GAGVSQSPRYKVAKRGQDVALRCDPISGHVSLFWYQQALGQGPEFLTYFQNEAQLDKSGLPSDRFFAERPEGSVSTLKIQRTQQEDSAVYLCASSLWSGAHEQYFGPGTRLTVT.

The chain links TRBV4-1 to TRBJ2-7; 13 bases are a match to TRBD2. The CDR3 spans 16 residues. Germline CDR1 and CDR2: MGHRA and YSYEKL. The trim removed 1 base at V and 3 bases at J, leaving 3 bases unmatched. CDR3 amino acids: CASSQVGTSGNYEQYF. CDR3 DNA: TGCGCCAGCAGCCAAGTAGGGACTAGCGGGAACTACGAGCAGTACTTC.

The rearrangement joins TRBV5-8 to TRBJ2-1; D ambiguous. Trimming took off 4 bases at V and 2 bases at J, with 4 bases between the two ends. Germline V gene data show CDR1 as SGHTS and CDR2 as YDEGEE. The CDR3 length is 12 residues. The CDR3 loop reads CASSQTYNEQFF. The CDR3, as DNA: TGTGCCAGCAGCCAAACCTACAATGAGCAGTTCTTC. Together with reference TRBV5-8 and TRBJ2-1, the CDR3 gives the full variable domain: EAGVTQSPTHLIKTRGQQATLRCSPISGHTSVYWYQQALGLGLQFLLWYDEGEERNRGNFPPRFSGRQFPNYSSELNVNALELEDSALYLCASSQTYNEQFFGPGTRLTVL.

The chain combines TRBV19 with TRBJ2-1; TRBD1 aligns across 7 bases. Germline values: CDR1 LNHDA, CDR2 SQIVND (reference sequence). V shed 3 bases and J 4 bases; nucleotides not matched to a gene: 6. The CDR3 totals 15 residues. The CDR3 reads CASSIAGTEYNEQFF. In DNA form, the CDR3 reads TGTGCCAGTAGTATCGCCGGGACAGAATACAATGAGCAGTTCTTC.

V is TRBV28 and J is TRBJ1-5; 8 nucleotides agree with TRBD1. There are 14 residues in the CDR3. Germline values: CDR1 MDHEN, CDR2 SYDVKM. J was trimmed by 7 bases and V by 7 bases; bases with no gene match: 9. The CDR3 nucleotides read TGTGCCAGCACCGAAAGGACAGGGTCCCAGCCCCAGCATTTT. It encodes CASTERTGSQPQHF.

The V call is TRBV7-3, the J call TRBJ2-1; 8 bases agree with TRBD2. Germline V CDR1 and CDR2: SGHTA, FQGTGA. This CDR3 has 15 amino acids. Trimming removed 2 bases from V and 3 bases from J; junction bases left unmatched: 3. Written as DNA, the CDR3 is TGTGCCAGCAGCTTAGGAACTAGCGGCTACAATGAGCAGTTCTTC. Translated, it gives CASSLGTSGYNEQFF.

V and J are TRBV19 and TRBJ2-7, with TRBD2 matching 13 bases. With 6 bases clipped from V and 0 bases from J, the junction kept 11 bases outside the gene matches. Germline CDR1 is LNHDA and CDR2 is SQIVND (reference sequence). The CDR3 length is 18 residues. CDR3 in DNA: TGTGCCAGTAGGTATGATGGACTAGCGGGAGCAACCTCCTACGAGCAGTACTTC. It specifies CASRYDGLAGATSYEQYF. The variable domain in full, completed from reference TRBV19 and TRBJ2-7, reads DGGITQSPKYLFRKEGQNVTLSCEQNLNHDAMYWYRQDPGQGLRLIYYSQIVNDFQKGDIAEGYSVSREKKESFPLTVTSAQKNPTAFYLCASRYDGLAGATSYEQYFGPGTRLTVT.

The chain combines TRBV10-3 with TRBJ2-7; 11 nucleotides align to TRBD2. Germline values: CDR1 ENHRY, CDR2 SYGVKD. The CDR3 sequence is 17 residues long. Trimming took 11 bases from V and 0 from J; bases not matched to a gene: 15. CDR3 amino acids: CAAGHGLAGGSSYEQYF. CDR3 sequence (DNA): TGTGCCGCAGGGCATGGGCTAGCGGGGGGTAGCTCCTACGAGCAGTACTTC.

This clone was seen once. The chain has TRBV18 and TRBJ2-5; 8 bases agree with TRBD2. V was pared by 6 bases and J by 4 bases, with 10 bases of the junction left unmatched. CDR1 and CDR2 from the germline V gene are KGHSH and LQKENI. This CDR3 region has 15 residues. The CDR3 coding sequence is TGTGCCAGCTCCTCCACAGCGGGAGAACCAGAGACCCAGTACTTC. Its translation: CASSSTAGEPETQYF.

This chain uses TRBV14 with TRBJ2-4; 9 bases are shared with TRBD1. V trimming: 3 bases; J trimming: 7 bases; junction bases outside the gene matches: 4. Germline CDR1 is SGHDN and CDR2 is FVKESK. The CDR3 totals 14 residues. CDR3: CASSQRGTGNIQYF. The CDR3 nucleotides are TGTGCCAGCAGCCAGAGGGGGACAGGGAACATTCAGTACTTC.

The genes are TRBV7-8 and TRBJ1-4, with 10 bases aligning to TRBD1. The CDR3 covers 16 residues. After removal of 4 bases from V and 10 bases from J, the junction contained 12 bases not matched to a gene. The germline V gene has CDR1 SGHVS and CDR2 FQNEAQ. CDR3 sequence: CASSYRPGTGVGKLFF. The CDR3 bases are TGTGCCAGCAGCTACCGCCCGGGGACAGGGGTTGGAAAACTGTTTTTT.